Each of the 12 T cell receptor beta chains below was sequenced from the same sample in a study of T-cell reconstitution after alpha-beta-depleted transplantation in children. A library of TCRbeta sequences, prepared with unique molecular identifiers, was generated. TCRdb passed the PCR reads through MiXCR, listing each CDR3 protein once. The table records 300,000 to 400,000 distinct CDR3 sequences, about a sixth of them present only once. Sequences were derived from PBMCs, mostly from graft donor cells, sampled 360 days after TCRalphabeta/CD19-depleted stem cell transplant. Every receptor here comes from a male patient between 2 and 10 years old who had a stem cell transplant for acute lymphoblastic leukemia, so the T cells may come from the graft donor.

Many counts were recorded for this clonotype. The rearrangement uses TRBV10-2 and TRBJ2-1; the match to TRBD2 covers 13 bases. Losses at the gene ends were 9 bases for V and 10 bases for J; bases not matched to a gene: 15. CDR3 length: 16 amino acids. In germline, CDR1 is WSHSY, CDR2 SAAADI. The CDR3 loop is CASGLRVPGLAGEQFF. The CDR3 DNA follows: TGCGCCAGTGGGTTGAGGGTACCGGGACTAGCGGGAGAGCAGTTCTTC.

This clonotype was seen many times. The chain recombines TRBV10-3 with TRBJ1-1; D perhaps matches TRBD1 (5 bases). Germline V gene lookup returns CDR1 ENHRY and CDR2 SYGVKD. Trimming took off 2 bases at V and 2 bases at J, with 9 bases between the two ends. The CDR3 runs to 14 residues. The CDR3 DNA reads TGTGCCATCAGTGAGGGGGCAGCCAACACTGAAGCTTTCTTT. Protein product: CAISEGAANTEAFF.

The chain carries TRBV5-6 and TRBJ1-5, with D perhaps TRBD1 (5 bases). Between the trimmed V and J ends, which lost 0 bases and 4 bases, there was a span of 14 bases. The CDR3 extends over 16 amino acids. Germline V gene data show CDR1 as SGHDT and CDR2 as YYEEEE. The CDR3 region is CASSLGPGTGNQPQHF. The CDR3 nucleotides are TGTGCCAGCAGCTTGGGCCCTGGGACGGGTAATCAGCCCCAGCATTTT.

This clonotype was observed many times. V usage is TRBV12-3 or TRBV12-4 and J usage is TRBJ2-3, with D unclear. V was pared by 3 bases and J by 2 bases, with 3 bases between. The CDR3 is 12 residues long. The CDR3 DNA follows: TGTGCCAGCAGTTTCTACACAGATACGCAGTATTTT. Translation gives CASSFYTDTQYF.

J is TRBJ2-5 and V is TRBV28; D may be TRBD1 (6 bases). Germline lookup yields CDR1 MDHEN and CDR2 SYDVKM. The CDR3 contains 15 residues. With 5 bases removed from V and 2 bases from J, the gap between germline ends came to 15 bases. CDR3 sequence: CASSHRTARQETQYF. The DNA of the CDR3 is TGTGCCAGCAGTCATCGGACAGCGCGTCAAGAGACCCAGTACTTC.

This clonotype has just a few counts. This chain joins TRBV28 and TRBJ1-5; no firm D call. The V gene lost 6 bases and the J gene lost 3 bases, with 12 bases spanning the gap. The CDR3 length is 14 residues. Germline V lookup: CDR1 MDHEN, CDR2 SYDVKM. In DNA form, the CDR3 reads TGTGCCAGCAGACGGGGAGGCCTCAATCAGCCCCAGCATTTT. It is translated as CASRRGGLNQPQHF.

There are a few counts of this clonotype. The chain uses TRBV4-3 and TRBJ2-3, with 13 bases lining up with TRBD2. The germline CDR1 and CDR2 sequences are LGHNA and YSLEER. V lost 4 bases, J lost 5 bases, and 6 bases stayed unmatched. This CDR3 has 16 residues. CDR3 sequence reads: CASSPGLAGAIDTQYF. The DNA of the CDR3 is TGCGCCAGCAGCCCAGGACTAGCGGGAGCTATAGATACGCAGTATTTT.

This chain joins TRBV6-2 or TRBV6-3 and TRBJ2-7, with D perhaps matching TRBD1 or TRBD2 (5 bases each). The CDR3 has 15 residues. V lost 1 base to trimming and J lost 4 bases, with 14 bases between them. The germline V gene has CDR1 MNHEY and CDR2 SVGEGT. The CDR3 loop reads CASSYYRDPTYEQYF. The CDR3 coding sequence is TGTGCCAGCAGTTACTACCGGGACCCTACATACGAGCAGTACTTC.

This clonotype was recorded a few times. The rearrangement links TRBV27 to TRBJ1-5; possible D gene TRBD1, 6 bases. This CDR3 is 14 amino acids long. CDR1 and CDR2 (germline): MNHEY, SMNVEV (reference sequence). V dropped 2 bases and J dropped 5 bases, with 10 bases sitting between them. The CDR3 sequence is CASSLRGSHQPQHF. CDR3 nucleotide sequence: TGTGCCAGCAGTTTAAGGGGGTCCCATCAGCCCCAGCATTTT.

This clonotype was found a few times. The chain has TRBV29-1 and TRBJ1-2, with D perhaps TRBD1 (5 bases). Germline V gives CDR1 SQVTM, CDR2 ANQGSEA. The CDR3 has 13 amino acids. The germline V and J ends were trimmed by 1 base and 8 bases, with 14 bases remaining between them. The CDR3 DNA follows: TGCAGCGTTGAAGCCCGAGTGGGGGAAGGCTACACCTTC. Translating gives CSVEARVGEGYTF.

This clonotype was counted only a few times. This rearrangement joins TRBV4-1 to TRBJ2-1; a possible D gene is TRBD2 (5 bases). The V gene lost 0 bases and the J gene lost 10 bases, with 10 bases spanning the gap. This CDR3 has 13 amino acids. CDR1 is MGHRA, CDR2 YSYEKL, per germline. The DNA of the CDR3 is TGCGCCAGCAGCCAAGAACGGACTCAGGAGCAGTTCTTC. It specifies CASSQERTQEQFF.

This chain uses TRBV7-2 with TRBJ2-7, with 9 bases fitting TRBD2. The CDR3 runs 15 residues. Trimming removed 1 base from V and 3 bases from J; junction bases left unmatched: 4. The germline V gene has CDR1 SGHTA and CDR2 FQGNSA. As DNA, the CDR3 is TGTGCCAGCAGCTTAGGCTTTAGCGGGAGCTACGAGCAGTACTTC. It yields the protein CASSLGFSGSYEQYF.